This TCR beta chain is from a study of identical twins. Study-level results: Conclusions leaned on cross-sectional statistical analysis and did not track the same donors over time. Fewer insertions characterized abundant cord blood beta clonotypes, whereas memory repertoires showed none. Modelling approaches yielded underestimates of out-of-frame TCR alpha sharing between monozygotic twins.

Worth noting for this clonotype: No antigen is known for it.

Trimming left V 6 bases short and J 1 base short, with 15 bases between. This CDR3 has 15 amino acids. Germline V gene data show CDR1 as MNHEY and CDR2 as SVGAGI. After template switching added a universal primer site, the resulting cDNA carried unique molecular identifiers. MiXCR, applied by TCRdb to the 5' RACE reads, yields one record per CDR3 protein. The profile covers around 1.7 million distinct CDR3 sequences, with less than 35% appearing a single time and about 0.27% taken by the ten largest. The TCR was taken from a newborn girl in good health. The V and J genes are TRBV6-5 and TRBJ2-5; unclear D gene. Source material: cord blood. The CDR3 region has the DNA TGTGCCAGCAGCCGACGTCCGAGCCCCCAAGAGACCCAGTACTTC. Translation: CASSRRPSPQETQYF.